These 27 T cell receptor beta chains originate from one sample sequenced in a study of T cells after yellow fever vaccination. TCRdb reanalysed the 5' RACE reads using MiXCR and keeps one entry per CDR3 protein. Here the sample spans about 360,000 distinct CDR3 sequences, about 6% being singletons. The material was PBMCs, obtained 5 days after the yellow fever booster vaccination. The source of these receptors is a man aged 30 to 39 who received the YFV17D yellow fever vaccine.

This chain connects TRBV19 to TRBJ2-2, with a possible D match to TRBD1 (6 bases). This CDR3 is built from 14 residues. Germline V gene lookup returns CDR1 LNHDA and CDR2 SQIVND (reference sequence). V lost 7 bases to trimming and J lost 4 bases, with 13 bases between them. In DNA, the CDR3 is TGTGCCAGTACCAGGGGCGAAGTCACCGGGGAGCTGTTTTTT. Translation gives CASTRGEVTGELFF. Together with reference TRBV19 and TRBJ2-2, the CDR3 gives the full variable domain: DGGITQSPKYLFRKEGQNVTLSCEQNLNHDAMYWYRQDPGQGLRLIYYSQIVNDFQKGDIAEGYSVSREKKESFPLTVTSAQKNPTAFYLCASTRGEVTGELFFGEGSRLTVL.

This clonotype has a count of ten or more. The chain employs TRBV5-1 and TRBJ1-3; D perhaps matches TRBD1 (5 bases). V was trimmed by 0 bases and J by 5 bases, leaving 15 bases between them. This CDR3 is 16 amino acids long. Germline V gives CDR1 SGHRS, CDR2 YFSETQ. CDR3: CASSLDGGSGRNTIYF. The DNA of the CDR3 is TGCGCCAGCAGCTTGGACGGGGGATCTGGCAGAAACACCATATATTTT.

This clonotype was counted at least ten times. The chain employs TRBV29-1 and TRBJ2-1; 7 nucleotides line up with TRBD2. The germline V gene encodes CDR1 SQVTM and CDR2 ANQGSEA. The V gene end was trimmed by 6 bases and the J gene end by 1 base; junction bases not matched to a gene: 15. The CDR3 spans 17 residues. In DNA form, the CDR3 reads TGCAGCGTCCTAGGTGCTAGCGGAAACAAATCCTACAATGAGCAGTTCTTC. It translates to CSVLGASGNKSYNEQFF.

At least ten counts were recorded for this clonotype. The chain recombines TRBV12-3 or TRBV12-4 with TRBJ2-2; 8 bases line up with TRBD1. V lost 6 bases, J lost 4 bases, and 4 bases stayed unmatched. The CDR3 length is 14 residues. CDR3 DNA sequence: TGTGCCAGCAGGATGGGACAGGCCACCGGGGAGCTGTTTTTT. It specifies CASRMGQATGELFF.

This clonotype was seen a handful of times. CDR3 bases: TGTGCCAGCAGTTGGACTAGCGGGGCTGACAATGAGCAGTTCTTC. It is translated as CASSWTSGADNEQFF. This rearrangement joins TRBV6-2 or TRBV6-3 to TRBJ2-1, with 12 bases fitting TRBD2. The germline CDR1 and CDR2 sequences are MNHEY and SVGEGT. CDR3 size: 15 residues. J gave up 5 bases and V 4 bases, and 3 bases lay outside the gene matches.

This clonotype has a handful of counts. CDR3: CATSTPSGKGNEQFF. The CDR3 nucleotides read TGTGCCACCAGCACCCCTAGCGGGAAGGGCAATGAGCAGTTCTTC. This rearrangement joins TRBV15 to TRBJ2-1, with 9 bases that match TRBD2. The V gene end was trimmed by 4 bases and the J gene end by 6 bases; junction bases not matched to a gene: 7. This CDR3 is built from 15 residues. CDR1 and CDR2 from the germline V gene are LNHNV and YYDKDF (reference sequence).

This clonotype has ten or more counts. The chain employs TRBV7-2 and TRBJ2-7, with D unclear. The CDR3 loop spans 12 amino acids. Germline lookup yields CDR1 SGHTA and CDR2 FQGNSA. Trimming cost V 5 bases and J 2 bases, with 7 bases left between them. Here the CDR3 DNA reads TGTGCCAGCAGCCCGACGGCCTACGAGCAGTACTTC. It is translated as CASSPTAYEQYF.

In its sample, this clonotype was seen many times. V usage is TRBV29-1 and J usage is TRBJ2-5, with D uncertain. Germline CDR1 SQVTM, CDR2 ANQGSEA. V was shortened by 0 bases and J by 1 base, with 6 bases between the two germline ends. The CDR3 covers 13 residues. The CDR3 nucleotides read TGCAGCGTTGAAGATTCATTCCAAGAGACCCAGTACTTC. Translated, it gives CSVEDSFQETQYF.

This clonotype was seen only a few times. The chain combines TRBV15 with TRBJ1-1, with TRBD1 as a possible D gene (5 bases). Trimming shortened V by 0 bases and J by 2 bases, and 10 bases separated the two germline ends. This CDR3 contains 15 residues. Per germline, CDR1 LNHNV and CDR2 YYDKDF (reference sequence). CDR3 sequence (DNA): TGTGCCACCAGCAGAGATCTTGGGGGTAACACTGAAGCTTTCTTT. Translating gives CATSRDLGGNTEAFF.

There are many counts of this clonotype. The chain couples TRBV20-1 to TRBJ2-7; the match to TRBD1 covers 7 bases. CDR1 DFQATT and CDR2 SNEGSKA come from the germline V gene (reference sequence). The CDR3 covers 13 residues. V was pared by 5 bases and J by 3 bases, with 7 bases of the junction left unmatched. The CDR3 DNA reads TGCAGTGCTGAGACAGGGATCATCTACGAGCAGTACTTC. Protein product: CSAETGIIYEQYF.

The sample holds many counts of this clonotype. The rearrangement links TRBV20-1 to TRBJ2-1; 12 nucleotides match TRBD2. The CDR3 is 16 amino acids. With V trimmed by 0 bases and J by 6 bases, 6 bases remained unmatched. Germline V CDR1 and CDR2: DFQATT, SNEGSKA (reference sequence). CDR3 in DNA: TGCAGTGCTAGAGATCCTCTAGCGGGAGGGGGCAATGAGCAGTTCTTC. This codes for CSARDPLAGGGNEQFF.

This clonotype was seen a handful of times. The chain employs TRBV11-2 and TRBJ2-2; 13 bases are a match to TRBD2. CDR1 and CDR2 from the germline V gene are SGHAT and FQNNGV. The CDR3 has 16 residues. V trimming: 4 bases; J trimming: 4 bases; junction bases outside the gene matches: 3. The CDR3 region has the DNA TGTGCCAGCAGCTCGAGGACTAGCGGGGGCACCGGGGAGCTGTTTTTT. It encodes CASSSRTSGGTGELFF.

This rearrangement joins TRBV30 to TRBJ2-1; TRBD1 matches at 9 bases. Germline trimming cut 5 bases from V and 7 bases from J; bases unmatched to any gene: 3. The CDR3 consists of 12 residues. The germline V gene encodes CDR1 GTSNPN and CDR2 SVGIG (reference sequence). CDR3 in DNA: TGTGCCTGGGGGGGGACAGGGAATGAGCAGTTCTTC. Its protein product is CAWGGTGNEQFF.

Ten or more counts support this clonotype. The chain combines TRBV28 with TRBJ2-1, with D unclear. Trimming took 7 bases from V and 4 from J, leaving 17 bases between them. Germline V lookup: CDR1 MDHEN, CDR2 SYDVKM. The CDR3 sequence is 15 residues long. CDR3 sequence (DNA): TGTGCCAGCACCCTAGGGCTTCCTGGATACAATGAGCAGTTCTTC. The encoded protein is CASTLGLPGYNEQFF.

Many counts were recorded for this clonotype. The chain carries TRBV10-3 and TRBJ2-2; 14 bases fit TRBD2. The CDR3 is 15 residues long. V lost 4 bases and J lost 5; bases outside the gene matches: 0. Germline values: CDR1 ENHRY, CDR2 SYGVKD. Here the CDR3 DNA reads TGTGCCATCAGTGGGACTAGCGGGAGGACCGGGGAGCTGTTTTTT. This encodes CAISGTSGRTGELFF.

Ten or more counts support this clonotype. The chain uses TRBV6-5 and TRBJ2-6, with 7 bases fitting TRBD1. Germline CDR1 MNHEY, CDR2 SVGAGI. The J segment lost 2 bases and the V segment lost 3 bases, leaving 7 bases of the junction unmatched. The CDR3 is made up of 17 amino acids. The CDR3 sequence is CASSYNRGLPGANVLTF. CDR3 nucleotides: TGTGCCAGCAGTTATAACAGGGGCTTGCCTGGGGCCAACGTCCTGACTTTC.

This clonotype was recorded a few times. The chain carries TRBV7-6 and TRBJ1-2; a weak D match, TRBD1 (5 bases). The germline gives CDR1 SGHVS, CDR2 FNYEAQ. The CDR3 extends over 11 amino acids. V lost 8 bases, J lost 7 bases, and 11 bases lay in between. The CDR3 nucleotides read TGTGCCAGCGGAGGGGTTTCTGGCTACACCTTC. Translated, it gives CASGGVSGYTF.

This clonotype has at least ten counts. The gene calls are TRBV12-3 or TRBV12-4 and TRBJ1-6, with D hard to call. There are 12 residues in the CDR3. Trimming cost V 3 bases and J 10 bases, with 7 bases left between them. The CDR3 loop reads CASSFTGSPLHF. CDR3 nucleotide sequence: TGTGCCAGCAGTTTCACGGGCTCACCCCTCCACTTT.

This clonotype was seen ten or more times. A read error may produce the germline difference seen at one junction end. The chain carries TRBV4-3 and TRBJ2-6; weak D call: TRBD1 (5 bases). The CDR3 sequence is 14 residues long. Germline V gene sequence: CDR1 LGHNA, CDR2 YSLEER. DNA for the CDR3: TGTGCCAGCTCACAGGACTCTGGGGCCAACGTCCTGACTTTC. Encoded protein: CASSQDSGANVLTF.

J is TRBJ2-2 and V is TRBV9; D is unresolved. The germline V gene encodes CDR1 SGDLS and CDR2 YYNGEE. The CDR3 length is 14 residues. Trimming stripped 0 bases from V and 2 bases from J, with 5 bases between. CDR3 region: CASSVGLNTGELFF. DNA of the CDR3: TGTGCCAGCAGCGTAGGTCTTAACACCGGGGAGCTGTTTTTT.

This clonotype came up many times. This sequence joins TRBV5-1 and TRBJ2-5; D may match TRBD1 or TRBD2 (5 bases each). Germline CDR1 and CDR2: SGHRS and YFSETQ. The CDR3 is 14 amino acids. Trimming pared 5 bases from V and 3 bases from J, leaving 14 bases between. The CDR3 sequence is CASRYPGTEETQYF. The CDR3 DNA is TGCGCCAGCAGATATCCCGGGACCGAAGAGACCCAGTACTTC.

This clonotype has ten or more counts. The chain has TRBV20-1 and TRBJ1-6; tentatively, D is TRBD1 (6 bases). Per the germline V gene, CDR1 is DFQATT and CDR2 is SNEGSKA (reference sequence). The CDR3 consists of 13 residues. V was pared by 6 bases and J by 5 bases, with 11 bases between. As DNA, the CDR3 is TGCAGTGCCTCGGACAGAAATAATTCACCCCTCCACTTT. Its protein is CSASDRNNSPLHF.

The chain carries TRBV15 and TRBJ1-4; weak D call: TRBD1 (6 bases). Germline CDR1 is LNHNV and CDR2 is YYDKDF (reference sequence). The CDR3 extends over 14 amino acids. Deletions cut 1 base from V and 5 bases from J, with 8 bases between. The CDR3 loop reads CATSRAGQNEKLFF. For the CDR3, the DNA is TGTGCCACCAGCAGAGCCGGACAGAATGAAAAACTGTTTTTT.

This clonotype was recorded a few times. The chain has TRBV12-3 or TRBV12-4 and TRBJ2-1; 9 bases are shared with TRBD2. The junction had 9 bases not matched to a gene; V was cut back by 2 bases and J by 7 bases. CDR3 length: 16 residues. CDR3 coding DNA: TGTGCCAGCAGTTTAAACGCGGGAGGGCCGCGGAATGAGCAGTTCTTC. As protein: CASSLNAGGPRNEQFF.

J is TRBJ2-7 and V is TRBV7-8; D gene uncertain. There are 11 residues in the CDR3. Germline assignment: CDR1 SGHVS and CDR2 FQNEAQ. The V and J ends lost 4 bases and 5 bases respectively, with 6 bases between them. The DNA of the CDR3 is TGTGCCAGCAGCTCCACTCACGAGCAGTACTTC. It encodes CASSSTHEQYF.

This clonotype has a count of ten or more. The chain links TRBV12-3 or TRBV12-4 to TRBJ2-5, with D possibly being TRBD2 (6 bases). This CDR3 has 13 amino acids. Trimming took off 5 bases at V and 1 base at J, with 8 bases between the two ends. The CDR3 sequence is CASSLSGQETQYF. The CDR3 DNA reads TGTGCCAGCAGTCTTAGCGGCCAAGAGACCCAGTACTTC.

This clonotype was counted at least ten times. The chain is built from TRBV6-5 and TRBJ2-3; the match to TRBD2 covers 8 bases. Germline lookup yields CDR1 MNHEY and CDR2 SVGAGI. V dropped 2 bases and J dropped 2; count of bases not matched to a gene: 3. The CDR3 extends over 15 amino acids. CDR3 loop: CASSYTSGNTDTQYF. CDR3 coding DNA: TGTGCCAGCAGTTACACTAGCGGAAACACAGATACGCAGTATTTT.